This T cell receptor (beta chain) emerged from a study of cytomegalovirus exposure and HLA in healthy donors. Study details: Out of 300 to 500 genotyped donors, roughly 83% belonged to the Caucasian-associated ancestry cluster. Study-wide results and caveats: Per a prior analysis, the majority of TCR beta V segments were productive roughly 87% or roughly 30% of the time.

Trimming removed 3 bases at V and 5 bases at J, with 14 bases between. The CDR3 covers 15 residues. Germline CDR1 reads ENHRY; CDR2 reads SYGVKD. PCR employed 60 Vbeta and 13 Jbeta primers. Clones were read by immunoSEQ multiplex PCR, and TCRdb kept only the in-frame ones, dropping some. The table lists about 150,000 clones, around 80% of them singletons, with under 2% in the top ten. Comment on this clone: Its antigen is as yet unknown.

The source is a female donor in good health and CMV-seropositive. The rearrangement uses TRBV10-3 and TRBJ2-1, with D unclear. Sequences were obtained from PBMCs. For the CDR3, the DNA is TGTGCCATCAGTGAAGGTCTCCAGGCTCACAATGAGCAGTTCTTC. This gives the protein CAISEGLQAHNEQFF.